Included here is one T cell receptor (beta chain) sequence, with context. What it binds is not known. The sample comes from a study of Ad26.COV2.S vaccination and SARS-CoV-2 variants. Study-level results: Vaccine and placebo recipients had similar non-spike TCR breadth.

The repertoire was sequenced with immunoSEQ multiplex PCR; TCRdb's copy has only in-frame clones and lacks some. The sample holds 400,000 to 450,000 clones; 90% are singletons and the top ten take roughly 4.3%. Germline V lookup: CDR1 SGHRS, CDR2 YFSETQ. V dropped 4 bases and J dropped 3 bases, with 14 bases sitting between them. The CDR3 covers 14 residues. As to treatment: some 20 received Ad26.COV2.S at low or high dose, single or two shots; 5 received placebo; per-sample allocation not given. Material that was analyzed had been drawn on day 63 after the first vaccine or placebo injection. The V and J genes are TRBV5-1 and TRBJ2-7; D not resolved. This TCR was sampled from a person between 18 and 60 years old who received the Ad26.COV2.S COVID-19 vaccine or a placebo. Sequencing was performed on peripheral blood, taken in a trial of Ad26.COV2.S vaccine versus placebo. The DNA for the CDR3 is TGCGCCAGCAGCCCAACAGTCGGCAGCTACGAGCAGTACTTC. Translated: CASSPTVGSYEQYF.